The 12 T cell receptor beta chains in this list originate from one sample, sequenced in a study of T cell repertoires in cytomegalovirus infection. TCRdb re-called the reads through MiXCR, storing one row per CDR3 protein. Altogether about 150,000 distinct CDR3 sequences are present, around 30% being singletons, with the ten largest covering 45% to 55%. These receptors have no known antigen. Here the sequenced sample was CD8+ T cells from cultured PBMCs, taken from culture after CMV antigen stimulation. Source of these receptors: a human donor in good health (CMV status not recorded). Some clones in this sample may be carry-over from other donors' samples.

The chain has TRBV4-1 and TRBJ2-1, with D uncertain. The germline V and J ends were trimmed by 4 bases and 5 bases, with 18 bases remaining between them. Germline V gene sequence: CDR1 MGHRA, CDR2 YSYEKL. The CDR3 loop spans 16 amino acids. In DNA, the CDR3 is TGCGCCAGCAGCCCTACCTCACGTAATTTCGACAATGAGCAGTTCTTC. This sequence encodes CASSPTSRNFDNEQFF.

The V call is TRBV19, the J call TRBJ2-1; 9 bases match TRBD2. The CDR3 has 18 amino acids. Germline CDR1 reads LNHDA; CDR2 reads SQIVND (reference sequence). Trimming at V came to 1 base and at J to 0 bases, leaving 7 bases not matched to a gene. The CDR3 DNA sequence: TGTGCCAGTAGTATAGTGCCTAGCGGGGCTAGCTCCTACAATGAGCAGTTCTTC. Protein: CASSIVPSGASSYNEQFF. The full variable domain, rest sourced from reference TRBV19 and TRBJ2-1, is DGGITQSPKYLFRKEGQNVTLSCEQNLNHDAMYWYRQDPGQGLRLIYYSQIVNDFQKGDIAEGYSVSREKKESFPLTVTSAQKNPTAFYLCASSIVPSGASSYNEQFFGPGTRLTVL.

Concerning this clonotype: At one end, the junction sequence differs from germline, possibly due to a read error. This sequence joins TRBV19 and TRBJ2-7; 9 nucleotides align to TRBD1. Germline CDR1 LNHDA, CDR2 SQIVND (reference sequence). This CDR3 has 14 residues. The CDR3 bases are TGTGTCAGTAGTAGGGGACAGGGACCCTACGAGCAGTACTTC. Amino acid sequence: CVSSRGQGPYEQYF. Supplemented by reference TRBV19 and TRBJ2-7, the full variable domain reads DGGITQSPKYLFRKEGQNVTLSCEQNLNHDAMYWYRQDPGQGLRLIYYSQIVNDFQKGDIAEGYSVSREKKESFPLTVTSAQKNPTAFYLCVSSRGQGPYEQYFGPGTRLTVT.

The chain joins TRBV7-6 to TRBJ2-3; D is unresolved. Germline CDR1 and CDR2: SGHVS and FNYEAQ. Deletions cut 0 bases from V and 4 bases from J, with 11 bases between. CDR3 length: 15 residues. The CDR3 region is CASSLAEGIADTQYF. The CDR3 DNA reads TGTGCCAGCAGCTTAGCGGAAGGTATTGCAGATACGCAGTATTTT.

This chain connects TRBV12-3 or TRBV12-4 to TRBJ2-3; 11 nucleotides align to TRBD2. The CDR3 loop spans 15 amino acids. J lost 5 bases, V lost 6 bases, and 7 bases had no gene match. DNA for the CDR3: TGTGCCAGCAGGGTAGCGGGGGGGCCGAGAGATACGCAGTATTTT. Translated, it gives CASRVAGGPRDTQYF.

In its sample, this clonotype was seen many times. The gene calls are TRBV7-2 and TRBJ2-3, with 7 bases aligning to TRBD2. CDR3 length: 16 amino acids. Germline CDR1 SGHTA, CDR2 FQGNSA. J lost 1 base, V lost 7 bases, and 11 bases had no gene match. The CDR3 DNA reads as TGTGCCAGCACCCCAGGTGGGGGGGGGGGCACAGATACGCAGTATTTT. Amino acids: CASTPGGGGGTDTQYF.

V and J are TRBV7-9 and TRBJ2-5; D gene unclear. V was trimmed by 3 bases and J by 1 base, leaving 12 bases between them. CDR3 length: 15 residues. Germline CDR1 reads SEHNR; CDR2 reads FQNEAQ (reference sequence). As DNA, the CDR3 is TGTGCCAGCAGCTTCCTGGGTGGCGGCCAAGAGACCCAGTACTTC. This translates into CASSFLGGGQETQYF. The full variable domain, in which reference TRBV7-9 and TRBJ2-5 provide the parts outside the CDR3, is DTGVSQNPRHKITKRGQNVTFRCDPISEHNRLYWYRQTLGQGPEFLTYFQNEAQLEKSRLLSDRFSAERPKGSFSTLEIQRTEQGDSAMYLCASSFLGGGQETQYFGPGTRLLVL.

J is TRBJ2-7 and V is TRBV7-9, with D tentatively TRBD1 or TRBD2 (5 bases each). Germline-derived CDR1 and CDR2 are SEHNR and FQNEAQ (reference sequence). The length of the CDR3 is 14 residues. Trimming took off 5 bases at V and 4 bases at J, with 15 bases between the two ends. The CDR3 sequence: CASSTGAPEYEQYF. CDR3 DNA: TGTGCCAGCAGCACCGGGGCCCCGGAGTACGAGCAGTACTTC.

The chain joins TRBV11-2 to TRBJ1-2; 10 nucleotides match TRBD1. The J segment lost 4 bases and the V segment lost 4 bases, leaving 15 bases of the junction unmatched. The CDR3 has 18 amino acids. Germline V gene sequence: CDR1 SGHAT, CDR2 FQNNGV. CDR3 DNA: TGTGCCAGCAGCTCCTACTTTTCCGGGACAGGGGATAGCTATGGCTACACCTTC. This encodes CASSSYFSGTGDSYGYTF.

This clonotype was seen more than once but under ten times. This chain uses TRBV28 with TRBJ2-7, with D uncertain. Germline values: CDR1 MDHEN, CDR2 SYDVKM. The CDR3 runs to 13 residues. Trimming cost V 2 bases and J 3 bases, with 8 bases left between them. DNA of the CDR3: TGTGCCAGCAGTTTAAGATGGGGCTACGAGCAGTACTTC. Protein sequence: CASSLRWGYEQYF.

The chain employs TRBV19 and TRBJ2-3, with 8 bases that match TRBD1. Losses at the gene ends were 5 bases for V and 3 bases for J; bases not matched to a gene: 7. Germline V CDR1 and CDR2: LNHDA, SQIVND (reference sequence). The CDR3 runs to 15 residues. The CDR3 DNA reads TGTGCCAGTAGTTTCCCAGGGGGCGGGACAGATACGCAGTATTTT. Protein product: CASSFPGGGTDTQYF.

This clonotype has ten or more counts. The chain employs TRBV4-1 and TRBJ1-1; 8 bases are shared with TRBD1. V shed 4 bases and J 10 bases; nucleotides not matched to a gene: 8. Germline values: CDR1 MGHRA, CDR2 YSYEKL. The CDR3 extends over 13 amino acids. In DNA, the CDR3 is TGCGCCAGCAGCCCCGGACAGGGATTGAGAGCTTTCTTT. It codes for CASSPGQGLRAFF.